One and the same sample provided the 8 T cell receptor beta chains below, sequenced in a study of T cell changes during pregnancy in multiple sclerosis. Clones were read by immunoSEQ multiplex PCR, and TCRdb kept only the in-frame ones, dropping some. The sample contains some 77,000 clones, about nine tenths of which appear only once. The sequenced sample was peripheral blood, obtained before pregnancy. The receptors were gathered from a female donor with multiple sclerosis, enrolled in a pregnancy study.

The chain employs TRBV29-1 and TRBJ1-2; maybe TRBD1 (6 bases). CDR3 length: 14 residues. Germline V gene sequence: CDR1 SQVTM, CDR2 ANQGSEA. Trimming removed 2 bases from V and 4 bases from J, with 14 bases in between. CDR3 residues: CSVELGAQRYGYTF. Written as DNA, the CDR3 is TGCAGCGTTGAACTGGGGGCGCAGCGCTATGGCTACACCTTC.

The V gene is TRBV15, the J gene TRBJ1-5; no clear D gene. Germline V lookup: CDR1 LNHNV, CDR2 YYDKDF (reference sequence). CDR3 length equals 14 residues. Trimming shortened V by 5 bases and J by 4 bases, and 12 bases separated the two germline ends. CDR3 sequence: CATSLDRGNQPQHF. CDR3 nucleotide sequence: TGTGCCACCAGCTTAGATCGGGGAAATCAGCCCCAGCATTTT.

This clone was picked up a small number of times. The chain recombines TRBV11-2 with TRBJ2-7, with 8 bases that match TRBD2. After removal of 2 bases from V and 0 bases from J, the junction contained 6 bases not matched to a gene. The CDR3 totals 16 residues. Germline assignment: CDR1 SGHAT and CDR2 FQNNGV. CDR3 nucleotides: TGTGCCAGCAGCTTACTGAGCGGGGGTCCCTCCTACGAGCAGTACTTC. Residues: CASSLLSGGPSYEQYF.

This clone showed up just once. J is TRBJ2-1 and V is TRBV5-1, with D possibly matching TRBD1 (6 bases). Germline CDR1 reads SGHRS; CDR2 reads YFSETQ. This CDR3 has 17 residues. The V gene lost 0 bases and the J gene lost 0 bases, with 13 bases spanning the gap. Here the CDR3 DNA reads TGCGCCAGCAGCTTGGAGGGACACCAAATCTCCTACAATGAGCAGTTCTTC. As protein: CASSLEGHQISYNEQFF. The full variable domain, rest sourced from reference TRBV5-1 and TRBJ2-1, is KAGVTQTPRYLIKTRGQQVTLSCSPISGHRSVSWYQQTPGQGLQFLFEYFSETQRNKGNFPGRFSGRQFSNSRSEMNVSTLELGDSALYLCASSLEGHQISYNEQFFGPGTRLTVL.

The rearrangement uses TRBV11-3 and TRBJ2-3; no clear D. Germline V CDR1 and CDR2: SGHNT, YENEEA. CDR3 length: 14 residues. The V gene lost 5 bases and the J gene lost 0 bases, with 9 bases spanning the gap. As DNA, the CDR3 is TGTGCCAGCAGCGCCTCTGCGAGCACAGATACGCAGTATTTT. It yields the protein CASSASASTDTQYF. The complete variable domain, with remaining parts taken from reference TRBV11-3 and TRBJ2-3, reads EAGVVQSPRYKIIEKKQPVAFWCNPISGHNTLYWYLQNLGQGPELLIRYENEEAVDDSQLPKDRFSAERLKGVDSTLKIQPAELGDSAVYLCASSASASTDTQYFGPGTRLTVL.

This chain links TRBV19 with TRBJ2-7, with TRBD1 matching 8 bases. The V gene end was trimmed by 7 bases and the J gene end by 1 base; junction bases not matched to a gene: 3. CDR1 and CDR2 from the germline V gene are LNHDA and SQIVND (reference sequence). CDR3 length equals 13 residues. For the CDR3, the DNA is TGTGCCAGTACGGACAGGGTATCCTACGAGCAGTACTTC. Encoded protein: CASTDRVSYEQYF.

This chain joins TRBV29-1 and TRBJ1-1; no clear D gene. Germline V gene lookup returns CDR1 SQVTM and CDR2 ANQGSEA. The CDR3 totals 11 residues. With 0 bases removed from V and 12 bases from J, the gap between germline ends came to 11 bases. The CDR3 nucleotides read TGCAGCGTTGAAGACGGGCGCGGGTCTTTCTTT. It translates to CSVEDGRGSFF.

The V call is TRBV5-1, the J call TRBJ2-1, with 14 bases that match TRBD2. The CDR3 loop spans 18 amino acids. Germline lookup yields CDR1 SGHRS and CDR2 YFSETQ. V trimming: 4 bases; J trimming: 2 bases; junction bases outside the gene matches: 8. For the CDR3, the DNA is TGCGCCAGCAGCCTCAAGGGACTAGCGGGGGCCGCCTACAATGAGCAGTTCTTC. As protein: CASSLKGLAGAAYNEQFF.